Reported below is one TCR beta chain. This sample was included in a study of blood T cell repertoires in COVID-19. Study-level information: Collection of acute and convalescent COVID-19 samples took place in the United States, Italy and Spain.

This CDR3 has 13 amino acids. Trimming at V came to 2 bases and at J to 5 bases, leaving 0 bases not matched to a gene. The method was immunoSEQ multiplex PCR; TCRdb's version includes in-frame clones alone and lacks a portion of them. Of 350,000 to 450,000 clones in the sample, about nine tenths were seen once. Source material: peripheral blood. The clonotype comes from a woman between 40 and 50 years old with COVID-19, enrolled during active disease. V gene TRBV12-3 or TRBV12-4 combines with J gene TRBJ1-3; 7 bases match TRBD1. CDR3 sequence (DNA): TGTGCCAGCAGTTTAAGGGGGCGAAACACCATATATTTT. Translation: CASSLRGRNTIYF.